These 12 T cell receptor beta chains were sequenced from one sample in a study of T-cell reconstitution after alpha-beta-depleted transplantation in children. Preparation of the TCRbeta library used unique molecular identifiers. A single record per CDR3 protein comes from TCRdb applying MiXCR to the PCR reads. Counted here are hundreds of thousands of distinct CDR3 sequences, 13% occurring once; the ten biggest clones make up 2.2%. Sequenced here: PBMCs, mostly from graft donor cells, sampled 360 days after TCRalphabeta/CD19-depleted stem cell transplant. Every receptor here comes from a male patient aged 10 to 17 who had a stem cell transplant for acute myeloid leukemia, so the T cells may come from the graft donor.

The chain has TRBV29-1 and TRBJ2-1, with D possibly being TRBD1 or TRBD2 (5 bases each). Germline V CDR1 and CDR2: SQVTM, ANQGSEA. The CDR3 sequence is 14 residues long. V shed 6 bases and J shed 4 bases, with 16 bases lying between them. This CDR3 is CSVEFGTEYNEQFF. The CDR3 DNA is TGCAGCGTAGAATTCGGGACGGAATACAATGAGCAGTTCTTC.

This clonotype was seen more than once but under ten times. CDR3 DNA: TGTGCCAGCAGTGAATTGGACAATGAGCAGTTCTTC. It translates to CASSELDNEQFF. The chain couples TRBV25-1 to TRBJ2-1; the D is unclear. Looked up from germline, CDR1 is MGHDK and CDR2 is SYGVNS. Trimming took 1 base from V and 5 from J, leaving 3 bases between them. The CDR3 is 12 amino acids.

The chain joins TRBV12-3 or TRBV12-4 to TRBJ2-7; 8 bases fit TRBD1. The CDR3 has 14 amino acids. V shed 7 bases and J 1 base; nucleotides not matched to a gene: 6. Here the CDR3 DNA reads TGTGCCAGCACCTCAGGGGGCCCTTCCTACGAGCAGTACTTC. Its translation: CASTSGGPSYEQYF.

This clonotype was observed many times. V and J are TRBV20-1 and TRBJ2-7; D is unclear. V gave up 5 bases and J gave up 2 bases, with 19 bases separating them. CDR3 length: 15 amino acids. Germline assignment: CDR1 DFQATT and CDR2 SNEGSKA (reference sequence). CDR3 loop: CSAVIRLSLPYEQYF. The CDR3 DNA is TGCAGTGCTGTTATCAGACTGTCCCTCCCCTACGAGCAGTACTTC.

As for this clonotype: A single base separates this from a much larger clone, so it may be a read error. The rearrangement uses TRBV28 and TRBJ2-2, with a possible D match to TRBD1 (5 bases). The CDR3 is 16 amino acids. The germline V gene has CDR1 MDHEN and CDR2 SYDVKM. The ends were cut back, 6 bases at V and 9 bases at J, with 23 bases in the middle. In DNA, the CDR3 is TGTGCCAGCAGCCGATCATGGCCCTTTGGGGCCTGGGAGCTGTTTTTT. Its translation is CASSRSWPFGAWELFF.

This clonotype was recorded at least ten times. The CDR3 reads CASSTAGGPENEQFF. The CDR3 DNA reads as TGTGCCAGCAGCACGGCCGGGGGTCCCGAGAATGAGCAGTTCTTC. V gene TRBV9 combines with J gene TRBJ2-1; perhaps TRBD2 as D (6 bases). This CDR3 comprises 15 residues. CDR1 and CDR2 (germline): SGDLS, YYNGEE. V lost 4 bases and J lost 7, with 18 bases in between.

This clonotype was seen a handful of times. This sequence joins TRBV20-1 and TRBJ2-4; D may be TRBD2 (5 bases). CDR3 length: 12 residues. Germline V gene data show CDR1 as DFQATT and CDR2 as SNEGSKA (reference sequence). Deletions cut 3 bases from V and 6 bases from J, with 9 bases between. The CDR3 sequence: CSASLRGNIQYF. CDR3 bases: TGCAGTGCTAGTTTACGGGGAAACATTCAGTACTTC.

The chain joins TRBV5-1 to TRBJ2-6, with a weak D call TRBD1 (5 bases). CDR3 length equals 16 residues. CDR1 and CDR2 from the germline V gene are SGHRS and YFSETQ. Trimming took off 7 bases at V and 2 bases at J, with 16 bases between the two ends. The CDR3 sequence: CASGMNRKPGANVLTF. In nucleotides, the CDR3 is TGCGCCAGCGGCATGAACAGGAAACCTGGGGCCAACGTCCTGACTTTC.

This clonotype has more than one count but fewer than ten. As DNA, the CDR3 is TGTGCCACCAGCAGTGATCCGGGGGCGAAAGAGACCCAGTACTTC. It specifies CATSSDPGAKETQYF. The chain carries TRBV15 and TRBJ2-5; tentatively, D is TRBD1 or TRBD2 (6 bases each). Germline CDR1 is LNHNV and CDR2 is YYDKDF (reference sequence). With 3 bases removed from V and 3 bases from J, the gap between germline ends came to 14 bases. This CDR3 has 15 residues. The full variable domain, completed using reference TRBV15 and TRBJ2-5, is DAMVIQNPRYQVTQFGKPVTLSCSQTLNHNVMYWYQQKSSQAPKLLFHYYDKDFNNEADTPDNFQSRRPNTSFCFLDIRSPGLGDTAMYLCATSSDPGAKETQYFGPGTRLLVL.

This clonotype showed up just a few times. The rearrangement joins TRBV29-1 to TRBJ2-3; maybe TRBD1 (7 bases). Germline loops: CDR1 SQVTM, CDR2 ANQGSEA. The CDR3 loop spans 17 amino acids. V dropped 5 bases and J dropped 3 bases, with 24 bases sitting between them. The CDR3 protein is CSVLGGGRTGPTDTQYF. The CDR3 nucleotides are TGCAGCGTTCTGGGGGGAGGACGGACAGGCCCTACAGATACGCAGTATTTT.

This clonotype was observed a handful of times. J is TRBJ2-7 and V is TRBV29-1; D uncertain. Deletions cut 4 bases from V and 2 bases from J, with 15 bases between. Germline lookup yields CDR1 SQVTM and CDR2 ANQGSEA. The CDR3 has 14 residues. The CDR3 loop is CSVVQTPNPYEQYF. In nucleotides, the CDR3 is TGCAGCGTTGTCCAGACACCCAACCCCTACGAGCAGTACTTC.

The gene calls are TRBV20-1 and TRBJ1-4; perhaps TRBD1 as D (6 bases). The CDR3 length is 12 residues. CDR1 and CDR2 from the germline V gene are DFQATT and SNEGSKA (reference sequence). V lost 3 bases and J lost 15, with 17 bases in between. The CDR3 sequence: CSARVEQGRVFF. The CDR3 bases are TGCAGTGCTAGGGTCGAACAGGGTAGGGTGTTTTTT.